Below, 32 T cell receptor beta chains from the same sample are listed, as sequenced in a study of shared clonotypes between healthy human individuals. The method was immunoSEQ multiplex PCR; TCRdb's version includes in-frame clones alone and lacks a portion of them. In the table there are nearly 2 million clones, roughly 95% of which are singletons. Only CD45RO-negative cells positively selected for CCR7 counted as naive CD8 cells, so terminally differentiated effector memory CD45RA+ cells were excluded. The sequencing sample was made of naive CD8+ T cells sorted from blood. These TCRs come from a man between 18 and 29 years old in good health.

The CDR3 here is CASSETGSDWDTQYF. CDR3 DNA: TGTGCCAGCAGCGAGACAGGGTCTGACTGGGATACGCAGTATTTT. The rearrangement uses TRBV5-6 and TRBJ2-3, with TRBD1 identical over 7 bases. Trimming cost V 4 bases and J 6 bases; bases outside gene matches: 11. The germline CDR1 and CDR2 sequences are SGHDT and YYEEEE. The length of the CDR3 is 15 residues.

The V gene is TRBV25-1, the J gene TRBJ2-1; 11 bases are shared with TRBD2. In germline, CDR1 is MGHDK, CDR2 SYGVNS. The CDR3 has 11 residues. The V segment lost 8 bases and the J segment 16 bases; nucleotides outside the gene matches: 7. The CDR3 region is CASHSGGASFF. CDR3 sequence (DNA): TGTGCCAGCCATAGCGGGGGGGCATCTTTCTTC.

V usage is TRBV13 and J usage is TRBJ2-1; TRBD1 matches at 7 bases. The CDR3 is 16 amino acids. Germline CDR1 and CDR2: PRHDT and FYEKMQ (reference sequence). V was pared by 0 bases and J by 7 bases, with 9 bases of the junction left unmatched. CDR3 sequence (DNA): TGTGCCAGCAGCTTAGGCCTAGGACAGGTCGGAAATGAGCAGTTCTTC. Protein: CASSLGLGQVGNEQFF. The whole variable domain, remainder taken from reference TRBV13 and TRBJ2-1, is AAGVIQSPRHLIKEKRETATLKCYPIPRHDTVYWYQQGPGQDPQFLISFYEKMQSDKGSIPDRFSAQQFSDYHSELNMSSLELGDSALYFCASSLGLGQVGNEQFFGPGTRLTVL.

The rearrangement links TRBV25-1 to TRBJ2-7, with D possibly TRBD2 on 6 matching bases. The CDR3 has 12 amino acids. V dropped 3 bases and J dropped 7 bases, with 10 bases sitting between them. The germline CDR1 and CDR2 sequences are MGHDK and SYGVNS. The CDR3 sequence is CASSEDYREQYF. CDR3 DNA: TGTGCCAGCAGTGAGGACTACAGGGAGCAGTACTTC.

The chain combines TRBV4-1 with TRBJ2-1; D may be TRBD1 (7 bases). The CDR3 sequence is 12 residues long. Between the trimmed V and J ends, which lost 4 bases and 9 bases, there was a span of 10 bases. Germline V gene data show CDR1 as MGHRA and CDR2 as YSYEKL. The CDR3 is CASSLRGAEQFF. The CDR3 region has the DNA TGCGCCAGCAGCCTCAGGGGGGCTGAGCAGTTCTTC.

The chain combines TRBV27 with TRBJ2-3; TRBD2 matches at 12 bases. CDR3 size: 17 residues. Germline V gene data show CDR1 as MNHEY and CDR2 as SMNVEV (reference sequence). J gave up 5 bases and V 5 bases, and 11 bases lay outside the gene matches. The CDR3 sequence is CASSSGTSGWGRDTQYF. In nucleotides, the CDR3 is TGTGCCAGCAGTAGCGGGACTAGCGGGTGGGGCCGAGATACGCAGTATTTT.

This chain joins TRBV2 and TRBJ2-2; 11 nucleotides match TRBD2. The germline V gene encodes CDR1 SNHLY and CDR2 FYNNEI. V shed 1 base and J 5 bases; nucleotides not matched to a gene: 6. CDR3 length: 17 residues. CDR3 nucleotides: TGTGCCAGCAGTGAAGTCGCTCCTAGCGGGGGGACCGGGGAGCTGTTTTTT. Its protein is CASSEVAPSGGTGELFF.

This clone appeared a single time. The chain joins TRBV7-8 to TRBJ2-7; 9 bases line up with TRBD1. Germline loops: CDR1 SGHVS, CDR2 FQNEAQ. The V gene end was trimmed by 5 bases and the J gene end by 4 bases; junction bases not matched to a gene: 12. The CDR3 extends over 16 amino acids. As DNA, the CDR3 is TGTGCCAGCAGCCTGTCAAACTCCGGGACAGGGTACGAGCAGTACTTC. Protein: CASSLSNSGTGYEQYF.

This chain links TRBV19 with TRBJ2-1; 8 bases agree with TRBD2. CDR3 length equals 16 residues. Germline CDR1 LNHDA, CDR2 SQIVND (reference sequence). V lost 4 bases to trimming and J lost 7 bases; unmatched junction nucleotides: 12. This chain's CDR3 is CASSTGLAGGFNEQFF. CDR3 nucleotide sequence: TGTGCCAGTAGTACAGGACTAGCCGGGGGTTTTAATGAGCAGTTCTTC.

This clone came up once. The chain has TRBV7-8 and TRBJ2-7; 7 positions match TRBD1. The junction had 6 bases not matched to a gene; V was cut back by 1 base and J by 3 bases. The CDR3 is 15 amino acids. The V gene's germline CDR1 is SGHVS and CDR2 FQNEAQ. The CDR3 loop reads CASSLGQGVSYEQYF. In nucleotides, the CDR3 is TGTGCCAGCAGCTTAGGACAGGGCGTTAGCTACGAGCAGTACTTC. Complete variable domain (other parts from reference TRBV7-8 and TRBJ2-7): GAGVSQSPRYKVAKRGQDVALRCDPISGHVSLFWYQQALGQGPEFLTYFQNEAQLDKSGLPSDRFFAERPEGSVSTLKIQRTQQEDSAVYLCASSLGQGVSYEQYFGPGTRLTVT.

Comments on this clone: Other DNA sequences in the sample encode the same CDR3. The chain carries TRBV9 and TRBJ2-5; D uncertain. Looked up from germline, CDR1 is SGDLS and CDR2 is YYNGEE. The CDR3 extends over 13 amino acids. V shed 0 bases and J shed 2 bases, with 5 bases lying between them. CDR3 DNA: TGTGCCAGCAGCGTAGCACTTCAAGAGACCCAGTACTTC. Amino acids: CASSVALQETQYF.

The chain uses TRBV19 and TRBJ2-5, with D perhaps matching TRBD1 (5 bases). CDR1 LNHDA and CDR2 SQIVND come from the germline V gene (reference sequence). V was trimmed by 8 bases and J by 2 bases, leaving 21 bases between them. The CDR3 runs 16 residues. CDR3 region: CASGPRDSWIQETQYF. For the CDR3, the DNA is TGTGCCAGTGGCCCCCGTGACAGCTGGATTCAAGAGACCCAGTACTTC.

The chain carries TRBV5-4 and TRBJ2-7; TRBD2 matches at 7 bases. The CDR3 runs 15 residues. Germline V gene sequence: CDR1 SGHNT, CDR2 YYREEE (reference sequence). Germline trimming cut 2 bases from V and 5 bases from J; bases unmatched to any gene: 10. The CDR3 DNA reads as TGTGCCAGCAGCTTTGGGCTAGCGGTCGGGAACGAGCAGTACTTC. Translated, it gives CASSFGLAVGNEQYF.

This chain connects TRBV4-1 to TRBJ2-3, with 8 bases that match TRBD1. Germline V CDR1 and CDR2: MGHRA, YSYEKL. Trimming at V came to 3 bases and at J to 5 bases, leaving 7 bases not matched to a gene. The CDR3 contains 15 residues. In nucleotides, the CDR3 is TGCGCCAGCAGCCATCTTGGGACAGGAATAGATACGCAGTATTTT. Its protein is CASSHLGTGIDTQYF.

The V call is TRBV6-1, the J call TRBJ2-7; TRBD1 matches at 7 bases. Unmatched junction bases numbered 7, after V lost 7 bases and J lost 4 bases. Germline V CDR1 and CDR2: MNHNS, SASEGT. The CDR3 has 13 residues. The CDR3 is CASTPTGWYEQYF. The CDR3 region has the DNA TGTGCCAGCACCCCGACAGGGTGGTACGAGCAGTACTTC.

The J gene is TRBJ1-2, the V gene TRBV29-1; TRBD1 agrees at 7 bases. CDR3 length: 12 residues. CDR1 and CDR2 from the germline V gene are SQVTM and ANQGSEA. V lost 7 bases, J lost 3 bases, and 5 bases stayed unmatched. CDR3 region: CSARGGDYGYTF. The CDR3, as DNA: TGCAGCGCCCGAGGGGGCGACTATGGCTACACCTTC.

CDR3 DNA: TGTGCCAGCACCGAAACTAGCGGGGTCTGGGTTGAGCAGTTCTTC. Translating it yields CASTETSGVWVEQFF. The rearrangement links TRBV5-4 to TRBJ2-1, with 10 bases matching TRBD2. The CDR3 is 15 residues long. Germline CDR1 SGHNT, CDR2 YYREEE (reference sequence). V shed 6 bases and J 9 bases; nucleotides not matched to a gene: 12.

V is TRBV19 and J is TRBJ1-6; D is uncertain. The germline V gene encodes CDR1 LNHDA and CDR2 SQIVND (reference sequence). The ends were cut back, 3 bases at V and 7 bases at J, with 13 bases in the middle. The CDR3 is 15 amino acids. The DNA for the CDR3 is TGTGCCAGTAGTATTTCGGCACAGTCGAATTCACCCCTCCACTTT. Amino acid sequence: CASSISAQSNSPLHF. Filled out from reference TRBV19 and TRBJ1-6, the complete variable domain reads DGGITQSPKYLFRKEGQNVTLSCEQNLNHDAMYWYRQDPGQGLRLIYYSQIVNDFQKGDIAEGYSVSREKKESFPLTVTSAQKNPTAFYLCASSISAQSNSPLHFGNGTRLTVT.

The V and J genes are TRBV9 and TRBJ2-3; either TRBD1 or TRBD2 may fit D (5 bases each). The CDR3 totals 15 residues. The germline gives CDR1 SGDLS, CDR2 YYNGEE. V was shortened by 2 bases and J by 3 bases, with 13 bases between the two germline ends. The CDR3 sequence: CASSVRDVPTDTQYF. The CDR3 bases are TGTGCCAGCAGCGTCCGGGACGTCCCTACAGATACGCAGTATTTT.

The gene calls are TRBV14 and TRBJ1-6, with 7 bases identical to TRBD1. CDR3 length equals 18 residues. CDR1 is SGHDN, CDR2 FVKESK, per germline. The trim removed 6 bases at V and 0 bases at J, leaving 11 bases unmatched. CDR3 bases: TGTGCCAGCAGTACGACAGGGAGCTCAAGCTCCTATAATTCACCCCTCCACTTT. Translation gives CASSTTGSSSSYNSPLHF.

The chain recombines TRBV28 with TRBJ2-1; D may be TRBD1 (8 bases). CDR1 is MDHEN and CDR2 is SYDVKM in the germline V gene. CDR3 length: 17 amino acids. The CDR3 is CATTGTGPRGVVNEQFF. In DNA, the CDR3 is TGTGCGACGACCGGGACAGGTCCCCGGGGGGTGGTTAATGAGCAGTTCTTC.

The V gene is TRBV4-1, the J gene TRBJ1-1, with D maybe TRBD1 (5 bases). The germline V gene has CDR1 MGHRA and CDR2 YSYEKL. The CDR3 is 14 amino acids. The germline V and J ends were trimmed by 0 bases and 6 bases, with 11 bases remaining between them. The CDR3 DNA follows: TGCGCCAGCAGCCAAGAGTGGGGGTCCGCTGAAGCTTTCTTT. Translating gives CASSQEWGSAEAFF.

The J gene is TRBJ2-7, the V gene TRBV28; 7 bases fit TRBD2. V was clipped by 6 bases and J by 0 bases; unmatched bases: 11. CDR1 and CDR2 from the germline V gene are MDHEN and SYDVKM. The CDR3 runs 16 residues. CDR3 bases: TGTGCCAGCAGCCACCCGTATGGGGGGGGCTCCTACGAGCAGTACTTC. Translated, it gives CASSHPYGGGSYEQYF.

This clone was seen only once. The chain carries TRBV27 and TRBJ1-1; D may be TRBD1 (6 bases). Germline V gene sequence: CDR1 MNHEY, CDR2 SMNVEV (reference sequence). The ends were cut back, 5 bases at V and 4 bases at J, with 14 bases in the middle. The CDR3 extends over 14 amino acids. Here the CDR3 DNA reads TGTGCCAGCAGTCTACAGGGATGGATCACTGAAGCTTTCTTT. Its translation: CASSLQGWITEAFF.

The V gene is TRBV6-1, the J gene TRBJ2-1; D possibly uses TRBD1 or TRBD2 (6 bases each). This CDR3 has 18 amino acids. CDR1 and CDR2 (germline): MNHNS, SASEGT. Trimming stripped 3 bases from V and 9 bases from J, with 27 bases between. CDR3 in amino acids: CASSEMGLVQGGLGEQFF. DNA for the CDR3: TGTGCCAGCAGTGAGATGGGCCTGGTACAGGGAGGCTTGGGTGAGCAGTTCTTC.

CDR3 sequence: CASQPGGTYEQYF. CDR3 DNA sequence: TGTGCCAGCCAACCGGGGGGGACCTACGAGCAGTACTTC. The V gene is TRBV27, the J gene TRBJ2-7; TRBD2 aligns across 8 bases. The CDR3 runs 13 residues. Unmatched junction bases numbered 5, after V lost 8 bases and J lost 2 bases. From germline, CDR1 is MNHEY and CDR2 SMNVEV (reference sequence).

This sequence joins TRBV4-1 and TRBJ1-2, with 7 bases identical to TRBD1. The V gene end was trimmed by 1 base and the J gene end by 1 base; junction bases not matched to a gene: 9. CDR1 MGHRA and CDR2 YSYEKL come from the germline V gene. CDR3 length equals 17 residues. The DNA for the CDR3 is TGCGCCAGCAGCCAAGTATCCCACGGACAGGTTAACTATGGCTACACCTTC. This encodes CASSQVSHGQVNYGYTF.

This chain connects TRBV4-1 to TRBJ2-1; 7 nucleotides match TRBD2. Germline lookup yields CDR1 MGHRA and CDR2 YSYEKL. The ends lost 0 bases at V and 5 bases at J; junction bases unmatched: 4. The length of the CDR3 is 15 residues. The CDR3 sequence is CASSQEWTSHNEQFF. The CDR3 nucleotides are TGCGCCAGCAGCCAAGAATGGACTAGTCACAATGAGCAGTTCTTC.

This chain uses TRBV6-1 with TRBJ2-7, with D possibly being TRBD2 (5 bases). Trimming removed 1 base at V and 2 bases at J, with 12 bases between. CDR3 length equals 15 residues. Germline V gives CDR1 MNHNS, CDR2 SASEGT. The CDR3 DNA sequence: TGTGCCAGCAGTGAAGGGGAGCCGGCGACCTACGAGCAGTACTTC. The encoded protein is CASSEGEPATYEQYF.

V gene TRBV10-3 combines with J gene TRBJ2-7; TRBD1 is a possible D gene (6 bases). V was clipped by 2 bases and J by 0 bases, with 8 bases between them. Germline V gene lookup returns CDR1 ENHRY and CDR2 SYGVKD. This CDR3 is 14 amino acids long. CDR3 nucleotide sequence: TGTGCCATCAGTGAGGACAGGAGCTCCTACGAGCAGTACTTC. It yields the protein CAISEDRSSYEQYF.

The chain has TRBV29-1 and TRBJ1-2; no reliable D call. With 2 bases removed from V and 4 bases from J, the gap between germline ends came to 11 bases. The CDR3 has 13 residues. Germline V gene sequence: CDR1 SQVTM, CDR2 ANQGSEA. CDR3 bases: TGCAGCGTTGAATCCTCGGACGGCTATGGCTACACCTTC. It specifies CSVESSDGYGYTF. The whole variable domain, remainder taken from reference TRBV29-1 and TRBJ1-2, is SAVISQKPSRDICQRGTSLTIQCQVDSQVTMMFWYRQQPGQSLTLIATANQGSEATYESGFVIDKFPISRPNLTFSTLTVSNMSPEDSSIYLCSVESSDGYGYTFGSGTRLTVV.

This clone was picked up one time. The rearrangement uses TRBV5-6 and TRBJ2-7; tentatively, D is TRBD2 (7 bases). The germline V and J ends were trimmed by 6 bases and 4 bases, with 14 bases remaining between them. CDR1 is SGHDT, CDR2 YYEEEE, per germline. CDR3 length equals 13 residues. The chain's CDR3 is CASTLGGTYEQYF. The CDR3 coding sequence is TGTGCCAGCACCCTCGGGGGGACATACGAGCAGTACTTC.